Presented here are 26 T cell receptor beta chains from one specimen sequenced in a study of response to subunit inactivated influenza vaccine. TCRdb redid the calling of the RT-PCR reads with MiXCR, one entry per CDR3 protein. The sample carries 600,000 to 700,000 distinct CDR3 sequences, 12% to 15% recorded once. This specimen consisted of PBMCs from blood, obtained 14 days before vaccination. The origin of the receptors is a man aged 50 to 60 who received an inactivated influenza vaccine.

This clonotype was counted only a few times. The rearrangement joins TRBV12-3 or TRBV12-4 to TRBJ2-5; D perhaps matches TRBD2 (6 bases). The CDR3 is 15 residues long. Trimming shortened V by 1 base and J by 5 bases, and 14 bases separated the two germline ends. CDR3 amino acids: CASSLERSREETQYF. The CDR3 DNA follows: TGTGCCAGCAGTTTAGAACGGTCCCGGGAGGAGACCCAGTACTTC.

This clonotype has a count of ten or more. V usage is TRBV12-3 or TRBV12-4 and J usage is TRBJ2-5; maybe TRBD2 (6 bases). The length of the CDR3 is 16 residues. Trimming cost V 5 bases and J 2 bases, with 18 bases left between them. DNA of the CDR3: TGTGCCAGCAGTCCTCCCCGACTAGAAGGGCAAGAGACCCAGTACTTC. Protein: CASSPPRLEGQETQYF.

The sample holds a few counts of this clonotype. The chain combines TRBV20-1 with TRBJ1-2; 7 bases are a match to TRBD1. Trimming at V came to 3 bases and at J to 8 bases, leaving 15 bases not matched to a gene. CDR3 size: 15 residues. The germline CDR1 and CDR2 sequences are DFQATT and SNEGSKA (reference sequence). This chain's CDR3 is CSASIENRGLSGYTF. Here the CDR3 DNA reads TGCAGTGCTAGTATTGAAAACAGGGGTTTATCCGGCTACACCTTC.

This clonotype came up a few times. V gene TRBV7-3 combines with J gene TRBJ2-3, with TRBD1 matching 10 bases. Germline V gene lookup returns CDR1 SGHTA and CDR2 FQGTGA. V shed 9 bases and J 1 base; nucleotides not matched to a gene: 4. CDR3 length equals 14 residues. CDR3 nucleotides: TGTGCCAGTCGGGGGACAGGGGGCACAGATACGCAGTATTTT. Its translation: CASRGTGGTDTQYF.

This clonotype was observed a few times. V and J are TRBV11-2 and TRBJ2-2; D call uncertain. V lost 1 base and J 1 base, leaving 10 bases between the germline ends. The CDR3 totals 16 residues. Per the germline V gene, CDR1 is SGHAT and CDR2 is FQNNGV. As DNA, the CDR3 is TGTGCCAGCAGCTTAGGGCCGGCAGTGAACACCGGGGAGCTGTTTTTT. Protein: CASSLGPAVNTGELFF.

This clonotype was counted between two and nine times. CDR3 sequence: CASSLASGFIDEQFF. The CDR3 DNA is TGCGCCAGCAGCTTGGCGTCAGGGTTTATCGATGAGCAGTTCTTC. This chain connects TRBV5-1 to TRBJ2-1, with D possibly TRBD1 on 5 matching bases. CDR1 and CDR2 (germline): SGHRS, YFSETQ. Trimming took 0 bases from V and 8 from J, leaving 15 bases between them. The CDR3 is 15 amino acids.

The J gene is TRBJ2-7, the V gene TRBV7-2; unclear D gene. The CDR3 contains 12 residues. Germline CDR1 and CDR2: SGHTA and FQGNSA. Trimming removed 5 bases at V and 4 bases at J, with 9 bases between. For the CDR3, the DNA is TGTGCCAGCAGCCTCCAGAGATACGAGCAGTACTTC. Its translation is CASSLQRYEQYF.

This clonotype was recorded once. This chain joins TRBV7-9 and TRBJ2-1, with D possibly being TRBD2 (6 bases). The CDR3 spans 15 residues. Per the germline V gene, CDR1 is SEHNR and CDR2 is FQNEAQ (reference sequence). V lost 5 bases, J lost 7 bases, and 18 bases lay in between. The DNA of the CDR3 is TGTGCCAGCAGCCGGGGACTTAGCTCTTCTAATGAGCAGTTCTTC. It translates to CASSRGLSSSNEQFF.

This clonotype was found many times. The genes are TRBV20-1 and TRBJ2-7, with 10 bases matching TRBD1. The CDR3 has 13 amino acids. After removal of 6 bases from V and 0 bases from J, the junction contained 2 bases not matched to a gene. Per the germline V gene, CDR1 is DFQATT and CDR2 is SNEGSKA (reference sequence). The CDR3 spells CSAGQGVSYEQYF. The DNA for the CDR3 is TGCAGTGCAGGACAGGGGGTCTCCTACGAGCAGTACTTC.

There are a few counts of this clonotype. The rearrangement links TRBV4-1 to TRBJ1-2; a weak D match, TRBD1 (6 bases). The CDR3 sequence is 15 residues long. V lost 1 base and J 5 bases, leaving 14 bases between the germline ends. Germline CDR1 MGHRA, CDR2 YSYEKL. CDR3 loop: CASSQVNGGGYGYTF. DNA for the CDR3: TGCGCCAGCAGCCAAGTAAATGGAGGGGGATATGGCTACACCTTC.

This chain connects TRBV20-1 to TRBJ2-7; TRBD1 agrees at 12 bases. Losses at the gene ends were 6 bases for V and 4 bases for J; bases not matched to a gene: 7. Germline CDR1 DFQATT, CDR2 SNEGSKA (reference sequence). The CDR3 covers 14 residues. CDR3 DNA sequence: TGCAGTGCCCCGGGGGGACAGGGGGCTTACGAGCAGTACTTC. Its translation: CSAPGGQGAYEQYF.

The chain links TRBV15 to TRBJ2-7; D is tentatively TRBD1 or TRBD2 (5 bases each). CDR1 is LNHNV and CDR2 is YYDKDF in the germline V gene (reference sequence). The germline V and J ends were trimmed by 4 bases and 2 bases, with 9 bases remaining between them. CDR3 size: 13 residues. The CDR3 DNA follows: TGTGCCACCAGCAATTCGGGACCCTACGAGCAGTACTTC. It translates to CATSNSGPYEQYF. The complete variable domain, with remaining parts taken from reference TRBV15 and TRBJ2-7, reads DAMVIQNPRYQVTQFGKPVTLSCSQTLNHNVMYWYQQKSSQAPKLLFHYYDKDFNNEADTPDNFQSRRPNTSFCFLDIRSPGLGDTAMYLCATSNSGPYEQYFGPGTRLTVT.

This clonotype has a handful of counts. V is TRBV10-3 and J is TRBJ2-7, with a weak D call TRBD1 (6 bases). The CDR3 is 14 amino acids. Germline values: CDR1 ENHRY, CDR2 SYGVKD. V was trimmed by 4 bases and J by 4 bases, leaving 14 bases between them. DNA for the CDR3: TGTGCCATCAGTGGCGCACAGGGAGCGTACGAGCAGTACTTC. Translating it yields CAISGAQGAYEQYF.

The rearrangement uses TRBV30 and TRBJ2-3; D uncertain. Germline V CDR1 and CDR2: GTSNPN, SVGIG (reference sequence). The CDR3 covers 13 residues. V lost 2 bases, J lost 11 bases, and 17 bases lay in between. The CDR3 sequence: CAWSPSSSFRQYF. The CDR3 coding sequence is TGTGCCTGGAGTCCCTCGTCCTCCTTCCGGCAGTATTTT.

This clonotype was picked up a small number of times. The V call is TRBV4-3, the J call TRBJ2-3, with 7 nucleotides matching TRBD1. Germline loops: CDR1 LGHNA, CDR2 YSLEER. Trimming at V came to 1 base and at J to 3 bases, leaving 7 bases not matched to a gene. CDR3 size: 16 residues. The CDR3, as DNA: TGCGCCAGCAGCCAAGTCACAGGGGTTGGGACAGATACGCAGTATTTT. Translated, it gives CASSQVTGVGTDTQYF.

The chain links TRBV12-3 or TRBV12-4 to TRBJ1-1, with a tentative D call TRBD1 (6 bases). The CDR3 totals 15 residues. V lost 5 bases to trimming and J lost 0 bases, with 13 bases between them. The CDR3 region is CASSKTTGMNTEAFF. DNA for the CDR3: TGTGCCAGCAGTAAAACGACAGGTATGAACACTGAAGCTTTCTTT.

This rearrangement joins TRBV2 to TRBJ1-2; no firm D call. The CDR3 contains 13 residues. CDR1 SNHLY and CDR2 FYNNEI come from the germline V gene. The CDR3 region is CATQSGPPGGYTF. The CDR3, as DNA: TGTGCGACCCAATCCGGACCGCCGGGTGGCTACACCTTC.

To note about this clonotype: At one end the junction does not follow the germline gene, possibly because of a read error. This chain links TRBV7-8 with TRBJ1-5; 9 bases are a match to TRBD1. The CDR3 is 16 residues long. Germline CDR1 reads SGHVS; CDR2 reads FQNEAQ. CDR3 protein: CASSPGTGHSNRPQHF. CDR3 in DNA: TGTGCCAGCAGCCCAGGGACAGGGCATAGCAATCGGCCCCAGCATTTT.

This clonotype was seen only once. This chain links TRBV18 with TRBJ2-7; perhaps TRBD2 as D (6 bases). Trimming pared 1 base from V and 3 bases from J, leaving 10 bases between. The germline gives CDR1 KGHSH, CDR2 LQKENI. The CDR3 loop spans 14 amino acids. The CDR3 loop reads CASSPLPGLYEQYF. CDR3 nucleotides: TGTGCCAGCTCACCACTCCCGGGACTCTACGAGCAGTACTTC.

This rearrangement joins TRBV30 to TRBJ2-3, with unresolved D. V gave up 4 bases and J gave up 3 bases, with 17 bases separating them. Germline CDR1 reads GTSNPN; CDR2 reads SVGIG (reference sequence). The CDR3 spans 15 residues. CDR3 loop: CAWTDGTSYTDTQYF. The CDR3 nucleotides are TGTGCCTGGACCGACGGAACCTCATATACAGATACGCAGTATTTT.

This clonotype was found a few times. The chain combines TRBV10-3 with TRBJ2-3, with TRBD2 identical over 8 bases. The ends lost 6 bases at V and 4 bases at J; junction bases unmatched: 6. CDR3 length: 14 amino acids. CDR1 is ENHRY and CDR2 is SYGVKD in the germline V gene. CDR3 nucleotide sequence: TGTGCCATCAGACTAGCGGCCAGTCCAGATACGCAGTATTTT. It codes for CAIRLAASPDTQYF.

This clonotype appeared a few times. The J gene is TRBJ2-1, the V gene TRBV12-3 or TRBV12-4; D is perhaps TRBD2 (5 bases). This CDR3 region has 12 residues. Trimming pared 5 bases from V and 10 bases from J, leaving 12 bases between. The CDR3 here is CASSLSPSEQFF. The CDR3 bases are TGTGCCAGCAGTCTTTCGCCTAGCGAGCAGTTCTTC.

This rearrangement joins TRBV20-1 to TRBJ1-2; a possible D gene is TRBD1 (6 bases). Germline V CDR1 and CDR2: DFQATT, SNEGSKA (reference sequence). The length of the CDR3 is 14 residues. V was pared by 2 bases and J by 8 bases, with 18 bases between. The CDR3, as DNA: TGCAGTGCTAGATGGGGTTCCCAGGGACAAGGCTACACCTTC. Its translation: CSARWGSQGQGYTF.

The J gene is TRBJ2-2, the V gene TRBV20-1, with D hard to call. V gave up 5 bases and J gave up 7 bases, with 8 bases separating them. The germline V gene has CDR1 DFQATT and CDR2 SNEGSKA (reference sequence). This CDR3 is built from 11 residues. Here the CDR3 DNA reads TGCAGTGCTGAAGCTAGCGGGGAGCTGTTTTTT. Protein: CSAEASGELFF.

This clonotype was observed a few times. V usage is TRBV24-1 and J usage is TRBJ2-1; TRBD1 aligns across 12 bases. After removal of 3 bases from V and 8 bases from J, the junction contained 7 bases not matched to a gene. The CDR3 covers 16 residues. Germline CDR1 is KGHDR and CDR2 is SFDVKD. DNA for the CDR3: TGTGCCACCAGTGATAAGGGACAGGGGGCGCTTGATGAGCAGTTCTTC. Its protein product is CATSDKGQGALDEQFF.

This clonotype has a count of ten or more. The gene calls are TRBV7-8 and TRBJ1-1; 9 bases map to TRBD1. The CDR3 length is 20 residues. Germline V gene sequence: CDR1 SGHVS, CDR2 FQNEAQ. V trimming: 2 bases; J trimming: 0 bases; junction bases outside the gene matches: 16. Here the CDR3 DNA reads TGTGCCAGCAGCTTATCGAGGACAGGGGTCAGGGGCGGTATGAACACTGAAGCTTTCTTT. Its protein product is CASSLSRTGVRGGMNTEAFF.